Here is one TCR beta chain with its context. These data originate in a study of T-cell memory formation after mild COVID-19. Germline CDR1 reads SSHAT; CDR2 reads FNYEAQ (reference sequence). This CDR3 has 13 residues. One entry per CDR3 protein results from TCRdb running MiXCR on the 5' RACE reads. In the table there are 350,000 to 550,000 distinct CDR3 sequences, roughly 18% of which are singletons. This chain joins TRBV7-7 and TRBJ2-1, with 9 bases lining up with TRBD1. The sequence was obtained from a man aged 18 to 35 who had mild COVID-19 (a few samples of this study predate the infection). Cell type and time point are not known. Sample: PBMCs or a T cell subset sorted from them (not recorded which). The CDR3 DNA reads TGTGCTAGTTCGGGACAGGGTGTGAATGAGCAGTTCTTC. It encodes CASSGQGVNEQFF.